These T cell receptor beta chains were read from a single sample in a study of cytomegalovirus exposure and HLA in healthy donors. Some clones are missing from TCRdb's copy, which holds only in-frame ones; the method was immunoSEQ multiplex PCR. In all, the sample yields around 37,000 clones. Sequenced: PBMCs. These receptors all stem from a human donor in good health. The CDR3 runs from the conserved cysteine through the conserved F or W. The D gene is left open where the match is weak.

J gene,D gene,V gene,CDR3 DNA,CDR3 protein
TRBJ2-3,-,TRBV18,TGTGCCAGCTCACCAGGCGGGAGCACAGATACGCAGTATTTT,CASSPGGSTDTQYF
TRBJ1-2,TRBD1,TRBV7-8,TGTGCCAGCAGCGTCCGGGACAGGGGGGGCTACACCTTC,CASSVRDRGGYTF
TRBJ1-1,TRBD1,TRBV30,TGTGCCTGGAGTCGCAGGGGGATCACTGAAGCTTTCTTT,CAWSRRGITEAFF
TRBJ2-7,-,TRBV12-5,TGTGCTAGTGGTTTGGTGGGAAAGAGGGACGAGCAGTACTTC,CASGLVGKRDEQYF
TRBJ1-6,TRBD1,TRBV2,TGTGCCAGCAGTGGGGACAGGGCGGATAATTCACCCCTCCACTTT,CASSGDRADNSPLHF
TRBJ2-5,-,TRBV7-2,TGTGCCAGCAGCTTCCAAGGAGAAAAGACAGAGACCCAGTACTTC,CASSFQGEKTETQYF
TRBJ2-5,TRBD1,TRBV27,TGTGCCAGCAGTTCTACGGGACAGGGACCTAGGGGGACCCAGTACTTC,CASSSTGQGPRGTQYF
TRBJ2-3,TRBD1,TRBV4-1,TGCGCCAGCAGCCGAACGGGACAGCCCAACACAGATACGCAGTATTTT,CASSRTGQPNTDTQYF
TRBJ1-1,-,TRBV20-1,TGCAGTGCCCCGGATGGGGCCGAAGCTTTCTTT,CSAPDGAEAFF
TRBJ1-1,-,TRBV27,TGTGCCAGCAGTTTATCGAATACGGTGAACACTGAAGCTTTCTTT,CASSLSNTVNTEAFF
TRBJ2-7,-,TRBV7-2,TGTGCCAGCTCCAAGAGGGACTCCTACGAGCAGTACTTC,CASSKRDSYEQYF
TRBJ2-7,TRBD1,TRBV7-2,TGTGCCAGCAGCTCAACGGGACAGGGTCCTTCCGAGCAGTACTTC,CASSSTGQGPSEQYF
TRBJ1-1,TRBD1,TRBV27,TGTGCCAGCAGTTTAAGGGACAGCTCACGTGGAACTGAAGCTTTCTTT,CASSLRDSSRGTEAFF
TRBJ2-7,-,TRBV7-2,TGTGCCAGCAGCTGGCGGGACGGAGCCTACGAGCAGTACTTC,CASSWRDGAYEQYF
TRBJ2-5,-,TRBV7-8,TGTGCCAGCAGCCGCGACGGGCTAGCGAAAGAGACCCAGTACTTC,CASSRDGLAKETQYF
TRBJ2-1,TRBD2,TRBV11-3,TGTGCCAGCAGCCCTAGCCGGGGGGATGAGCAGTTCTTC,CASSPSRGDEQFF
TRBJ1-2,TRBD1,TRBV9,TGTGCCAGCAGCGTAGGCCGGGTAGGGGGCCCCTATGGCTACACCTTC,CASSVGRVGGPYGYTF
TRBJ1-6,-,TRBV19,TGTGCCAGTAGTACCAGTCCCTCAGGACTCCACTTT,CASSTSPSGLHF
TRBJ1-2,TRBD1,TRBV9,TGTGCCAGCAGCGTGTCGACAGGGGCGTTAGGGAGCCCTTTAGGTGTTTCTCAAGGCTACACCTTC,CASSVSTGALGSPLGVSQGYTF
TRBJ2-1,-,TRBV27,TGTGCCAGCAGTTCCGCCGAGAGGGATGAGCAGTTCTTC,CASSSAERDEQFF
TRBJ1-3,-,TRBV10-1,TGCGCCAGCAGTGATTTGACAGGAGCGAGGGGAAACACCATATATTTT,CASSDLTGARGNTIYF
TRBJ2-3,-,TRBV2,TGTGCCAGCGCAGCGCCTACTAGCACAGATACGCAGTATTTT,CASAAPTSTDTQYF
TRBJ1-1,TRBD1,TRBV19,TGTGCCAGTAGTATGGGAACAGGGGTCGGTGAAGCTTTCTTT,CASSMGTGVGEAFF
TRBJ1-2,TRBD1,TRBV9,TGTGCCAGCAGCGTGTCAGGGGGCGTATATGGCTACACCTTC,CASSVSGGVYGYTF
TRBJ1-1,-,TRBV6-1,TGTGCCAGCAGGTCAGGATTTATAAACACTGAAGCTTTCTTT,CASRSGFINTEAFF
TRBJ1-5,-,TRBV7-2,TGTGCCAGCAGCTGGGACAACGTGAGCAATCAGCCCCAGCATTTT,CASSWDNVSNQPQHF
TRBJ1-1,TRBD1,TRBV5-1,TGCGCCAGCGGACAGGGTACGAACACTGAAGCTTTCTTT,CASGQGTNTEAFF
TRBJ1-1,-,TRBV4-2,TGTGCCAGCAGCCCCAACCGCCCAAACGGTGAAGCTTTCTTT,CASSPNRPNGEAFF
TRBJ1-2,-,TRBV30,TGTGCCTGGAGTCGATTGGTCGTAGCCTCATCTAACTATGGCTACACCTTC,CAWSRLVVASSNYGYTF
TRBJ2-1,-,TRBV19,TGTGCCAGTAGTATCACTGGGGCGAATGAGCAGTTCTTC,CASSITGANEQFF
TRBJ1-6,-,TRBV6-4,TGTGCCAGCAGTGACTCGTTCAGGGGTGAGTCACCCCTCCACTTT,CASSDSFRGESPLHF
TRBJ1-1,-,TRBV28,TGTGCCAGCAGTTTACTGGGGATGGATGGGAGGAACACTGAAGCTTTCTTT,CASSLLGMDGRNTEAFF
TRBJ1-2,TRBD1,TRBV28,TGTGCCAGCAGTTTGGGACAGAGTAACTATGGCTACACCTTC,CASSLGQSNYGYTF
TRBJ2-3,TRBD2,TRBV6-4,TGTGCCAGCAGTAGTACTAGCGGGGGTACGCAGTATTTT,CASSSTSGGTQYF
TRBJ1-2,-,TRBV29-1,TGCAGCGTCCAAGGGGATTCTGGCTACACCTTC,CSVQGDSGYTF
TRBJ2-2,TRBD2,TRBV19,TGTGCCAGTAGTATCGGGGGGAGCTACACCGGGGAGCTGTTTTTT,CASSIGGSYTGELFF
TRBJ1-4,-,TRBV27,TGTGCCAGCAGTTCGTCTCCTTCTAGGAAACTGTTTTTT,CASSSSPSRKLFF
TRBJ1-2,TRBD1,TRBV29-1,TGCAGCGTTGATTGGACAGGGAACTATGGCTACACCTTC,CSVDWTGNYGYTF
TRBJ1-1,-,TRBV19,TGTGCCAGTAGTATAGATTGGTCACAGGGGAACACTGAAGCTTTCTTT,CASSIDWSQGNTEAFF
TRBJ2-7,TRBD2,TRBV5-1,TGCGCCAGCAGCCTGGGACTAGCGGTCGCCTACGAGCAGTACTTC,CASSLGLAVAYEQYF
TRBJ2-3,-,TRBV7-8,TGTGCCAGCAGCTTAGGGGGCATACTTAGCACAGATACGCAGTATTTT,CASSLGGILSTDTQYF
TRBJ1-2,-,TRBV4-1,TGCGCCAGCAGCCACGTACAGGACTATGGCTACACCTTC,CASSHVQDYGYTF
TRBJ2-1,TRBD2,TRBV7-2,TGTGCCAGCAGCTCCTTCGGGACTAGCGGGATTGAGCAGTTCTTC,CASSSFGTSGIEQFF
TRBJ2-5,TRBD1,TRBV19,TGTGCCAGTAGTATAGCGACAGGGATGAGCGAGACCCAGTACTTC,CASSIATGMSETQYF
TRBJ2-5,TRBD2,TRBV29-1,TGCAGCGTTGAACTAGCTAGCGGGGAGAACCAGTACTTC,CSVELASGENQYF
TRBJ2-3,TRBD2,TRBV5-1,TGCGCCAGCAGGGGAGCGGGGGTGTCTACTAGCACAGATACGCAGTATTTT,CASRGAGVSTSTDTQYF
TRBJ2-1,TRBD2,TRBV28,TGTGCCAGCAGTTCCGAAGCGGGGACCAACAATGAGCAGTTCTTC,CASSSEAGTNNEQFF
TRBJ2-5,TRBD2,TRBV18,TGTGCCAGCTCACCATGGGAGGGAGGAGAGACCCAGTACTTC,CASSPWEGGETQYF
TRBJ1-5,-,TRBV6-1,TGTGCCAGCAGTGCTTATTTTCAGCCCCAGCATTTT,CASSAYFQPQHF
TRBJ1-1,TRBD1,TRBV9,TGTGCCAGCAGCGCCCAGATCCAGGGGGGCACTGAAGCTTTCTTT,CASSAQIQGGTEAFF
TRBJ2-2,TRBD1,TRBV5-4,TGTGCCAGCAGCTTGGAGGGGGCGCGCACCGGGGAGCTGTTTTTT,CASSLEGARTGELFF
TRBJ2-7,-,TRBV20-1,TGCAGTGCCGTGTCAGGGTACGAGCAGTACTTC,CSAVSGYEQYF
TRBJ1-5,-,TRBV30,TGTGCCGGGAGTTTCAGGGAAGGAGGCAATCAGCCCCAGCATTTT,CAGSFREGGNQPQHF
TRBJ2-4,TRBD2,TRBV7-9,TGTGCCAGCAGCTTAGCGGGGACTTCGGGGGGAAACATTCAGTACTTC,CASSLAGTSGGNIQYF
TRBJ2-7,TRBD1,TRBV19,TGTGCCAGTAGTGAGGGGGCGGGCTACGAGCAGTACTTC,CASSEGAGYEQYF
TRBJ2-3,-,TRBV27,TGTGCCAGCAGTTTAACTGAAACAGATACGCAGTATTTT,CASSLTETDTQYF
TRBJ2-2,-,TRBV2,TGTGCCAGCAACCGGGGTTCCGACACCGGGGAGCTGTTTTTT,CASNRGSDTGELFF
TRBJ1-6,-,TRBV5-4,TGTGCCAGCAGCTTACAAGCAGGAGGGCTTGGTTCACCCCTCCACTTT,CASSLQAGGLGSPLHF
TRBJ2-1,TRBD2,TRBV5-3,TGTGCCAGAAGCTCCCCCTGGGAGGGAGACATTATCAATGAGCAGTTCTTC,CARSSPWEGDIINEQFF
TRBJ2-3,-,TRBV7-3,TGTGCCAGCAGCGGGCCTGGATTCACAGATACGCAGTATTTT,CASSGPGFTDTQYF